The 15 T cell receptor beta chains listed next were all sequenced from one sample in a study of blood T cell repertoires in COVID-19. The repertoire was sequenced with immunoSEQ multiplex PCR; TCRdb's copy has only in-frame clones and lacks some. In the table there are under 200,000 clones, 84% of which are singletons. Sequencing used PBMCs or T cells enriched from blood (not recorded which). The receptor set was obtained from a woman aged 25 to 39 who had been exposed to COVID-19.

V usage is TRBV3-1 (or the pseudogene TRBV3-2) and J usage is TRBJ1-3, with D uncertain. This CDR3 has 12 amino acids. Trimming removed 5 bases from V and 3 bases from J, with 5 bases in between. From germline, CDR1 is LGHDT and CDR2 YNNKEL (reference sequence). CDR3 residues: CASSSGGNTIYF. In DNA form, the CDR3 reads TGTGCCAGCAGCTCAGGTGGAAACACCATATATTTT.

The J gene is TRBJ1-5, the V gene TRBV4-1; D may be TRBD1 (5 bases). V lost 1 base to trimming and J lost 3 bases, with 13 bases between them. The CDR3 covers 16 residues. Germline values: CDR1 MGHRA, CDR2 YSYEKL. The DNA of the CDR3 is TGCGCCAGCAGCCAAGGTAGGGCAGGGCCCAATCAGCCCCAGCATTTT. Amino acid sequence: CASSQGRAGPNQPQHF.

CDR3 region: CASSQPGAEQYF. The CDR3 DNA is TGTGCCAGCAGCCAACCAGGGGCCGAGCAGTACTTC. This chain connects TRBV7-7 to TRBJ2-7; D might be TRBD1 (6 bases). The CDR3 totals 12 residues. The V and J ends lost 5 bases and 6 bases respectively, with 11 bases between them. Per germline, CDR1 SSHAT and CDR2 FNYEAQ (reference sequence).

The rearrangement links TRBV19 to TRBJ1-2; D gene unclear. The germline CDR1 and CDR2 sequences are LNHDA and SQIVND (reference sequence). The CDR3 has 15 amino acids. The V end lost 0 bases, the J end lost 2 bases, and 10 bases lay between the germline ends. The CDR3, as DNA: TGTGCCAGTAGTATAGACGGCACCGGGAACTATGGCTACACCTTC. Its protein is CASSIDGTGNYGYTF.

The J gene is TRBJ2-5, the V gene TRBV11-2; a possible D gene is TRBD2 (6 bases). CDR1 is SGHAT and CDR2 is FQNNGV in the germline V gene. The CDR3 contains 14 residues. V lost 2 bases, J lost 1 base, and 8 bases lay in between. The CDR3 reads CASSLNGGQETQYF. CDR3 coding DNA: TGTGCCAGCAGCTTAAACGGGGGCCAAGAGACCCAGTACTTC. The whole variable domain, remainder taken from reference TRBV11-2 and TRBJ2-5, is EAGVAQSPRYKIIEKRQSVAFWCNPISGHATLYWYQQILGQGPKLLIQFQNNGVVDDSQLPKDRFSAERLKGVDSTLKIQPAKLEDSAVYLCASSLNGGQETQYFGPGTRLLVL.

This chain connects TRBV3-1 (or the pseudogene TRBV3-2) to TRBJ1-2; no firm D call. In germline, CDR1 is LGHDT, CDR2 YNNKEL (reference sequence). This CDR3 comprises 13 residues. The ends were cut back, 0 bases at V and 7 bases at J, with 9 bases in the middle. The DNA of the CDR3 is TGTGCCAGCAGCCAAGATACCCACTCTGGCTACACCTTC. Its protein is CASSQDTHSGYTF.

The rearrangement joins TRBV9 to TRBJ2-3; 7 nucleotides match TRBD2. V was clipped by 0 bases and J by 2 bases; unmatched bases: 6. The length of the CDR3 is 16 residues. CDR1 is SGDLS and CDR2 is YYNGEE in the germline V gene. This CDR3 is CASSVEWLAATDTQYF. The DNA of the CDR3 is TGTGCCAGCAGCGTAGAATGGCTAGCGGCCACAGATACGCAGTATTTT.

The V and J genes are TRBV3-1 (or the pseudogene TRBV3-2) and TRBJ2-3; 11 nucleotides align to TRBD2. The junction had 7 bases not matched to a gene; V was cut back by 0 bases and J by 5 bases. The germline CDR1 and CDR2 sequences are LGHDT and YNNKEL (reference sequence). There are 17 residues in the CDR3. CDR3 sequence reads: CASSQEHSGGALDTQYF. DNA of the CDR3: TGTGCCAGCAGCCAAGAACATAGCGGGGGGGCTTTAGATACGCAGTATTTT.

CDR3: CASSQSLDSEANTF. The CDR3 DNA is TGCGCCAGCAGTCAATCGTTAGACAGCGAGGCTAACACCTTC. The chain joins TRBV23-1 to TRBJ1-2; TRBD1 is a possible D gene (5 bases). TRBV23-1 qualifies as an ORF whose function is uncertain. Trimming removed 0 bases from V and 12 bases from J, with 17 bases in between. The CDR3 contains 14 residues.

The gene calls are TRBV4-1 and TRBJ2-3; unclear D gene. Germline V gene lookup returns CDR1 MGHRA and CDR2 YSYEKL. Trimming removed 0 bases at V and 0 bases at J, with 10 bases between. This CDR3 has 16 amino acids. The CDR3, as DNA: TGCGCCAGCAGCCAAGACGGCGGTGCTAGCACAGATACGCAGTATTTT. Its protein is CASSQDGGASTDTQYF.

J is TRBJ2-7 and V is TRBV19, with 10 bases aligning to TRBD1. V was pared by 8 bases and J by 4 bases, with 11 bases of the junction left unmatched. CDR1 is LNHDA, CDR2 SQIVND, per germline (reference sequence). This CDR3 is built from 15 residues. The CDR3 reads CASAPGTGVGYEQYF. The CDR3 coding sequence is TGTGCCAGTGCGCCTGGGACAGGGGTGGGGTACGAGCAGTACTTC.

The chain has TRBV15 and TRBJ2-2, with D uncertain. The CDR3 loop spans 17 amino acids. Germline CDR1 is LNHNV and CDR2 is YYDKDF (reference sequence). The ends were cut back, 0 bases at V and 1 base at J, with 12 bases in the middle. The CDR3 spells CATSRDSGYENTGELFF. CDR3 DNA: TGTGCCACCAGCAGAGATTCGGGTTACGAGAACACCGGGGAGCTGTTTTTT.

J is TRBJ2-3 and V is TRBV11-2, with D possibly being TRBD1 (5 bases). The CDR3 runs 15 residues. The V gene's germline CDR1 is SGHAT and CDR2 FQNNGV. Trimming pared 1 base from V and 3 bases from J, leaving 11 bases between. As DNA, the CDR3 is TGTGCCAGCAGCTTAGGGCACCAGGGAACAGATACGCAGTATTTT. Translating it yields CASSLGHQGTDTQYF.

The V call is TRBV5-1, the J call TRBJ1-6, with D possibly being TRBD1 (5 bases). The V end lost 4 bases, the J end lost 5 bases, and 19 bases lay between the germline ends. This CDR3 has 17 residues. CDR1 and CDR2 from the germline V gene are SGHRS and YFSETQ. CDR3 protein: CASSPQAGTGHNSPLHF. The CDR3 DNA reads as TGCGCCAGCAGCCCCCAGGCAGGAACAGGACATAATTCACCCCTCCACTTT.

This chain links TRBV10-3 with TRBJ1-1; 12 nucleotides match TRBD1. This CDR3 region has 12 residues. Looked up from germline, CDR1 is ENHRY and CDR2 is SYGVKD. J lost 11 bases, V lost 10 bases, and 8 bases had no gene match. CDR3 in DNA: TGTGCCACGGCCGGGACAGGGGGCTTGGCTTTCTTT. The encoded protein is CATAGTGGLAFF.